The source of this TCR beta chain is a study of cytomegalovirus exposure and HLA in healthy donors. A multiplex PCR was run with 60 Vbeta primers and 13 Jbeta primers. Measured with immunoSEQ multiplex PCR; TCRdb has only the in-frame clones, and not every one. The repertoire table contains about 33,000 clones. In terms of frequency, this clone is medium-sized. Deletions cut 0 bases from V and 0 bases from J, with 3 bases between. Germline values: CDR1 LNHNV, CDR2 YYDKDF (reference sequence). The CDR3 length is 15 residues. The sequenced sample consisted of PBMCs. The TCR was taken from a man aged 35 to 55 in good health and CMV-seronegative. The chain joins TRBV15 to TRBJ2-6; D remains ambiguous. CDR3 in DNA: TGTGCCACCAGCAGAGACAACTCTGGGGCCAACGTCCTGACTTTC. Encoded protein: CATSRDNSGANVLTF.